This T cell receptor beta chain is from a study of identical twins. Study-wide findings and caveats: The more abundant beta clonotypes in cord blood had fewer insertions, and memory repertoires did not show this. Out-of-frame alpha sequences common to twins exhibited a surplus of low generation probability.

This clonotype was seen ten or more times. Its target is not known. In TCRdb, the 5' RACE reads were re-called with MiXCR into one record per CDR3 protein. Of approximately 680,000 distinct CDR3 sequences in the sample, roughly 7.1% were seen once. This CDR3 is built from 12 residues. The germline gives CDR1 SNHLY, CDR2 FYNNEI. The V end lost 3 bases, the J end lost 6 bases, and 6 bases lay between the germline ends. These data were also filed under a second study, of yellow fever vaccine responses in identical twins.

The sequencing input was PBMCs. This clonotype originated in a woman between 18 and 29 years old in good health. The V gene is TRBV2, the J gene TRBJ1-5; no definite D call. CDR3 DNA sequence: TGTGCCAGCAGTGAGGAGGGTCAGCCCCAGCATTTT. Translated, it gives CASSEEGQPQHF.